This paragraph reports one TCR beta chain. The antigen remains undetermined. The data stem from a study of cytomegalovirus exposure and HLA in healthy donors. Background on the study: Researchers found that about four fifths of 350 to 500 genotyped donors fell within the Caucasian-associated ancestry cluster. The study's findings and limits: V- and J-gene trimming of TCR beta was linked (in a later analysis) to a missense DCLRE1C variant. An analysis done earlier found most TCR beta V segments productive about 87% or about 30% of the time.

Use of 60 Vbeta and 13 Jbeta primers characterized the PCR. Only in-frame clones appear in the TCRdb table, and some are missing; sequencing was by immunoSEQ multiplex PCR. The table lists 100,000 or so clones, around 74% of them singletons. Trimming pared 5 bases from V and 5 bases from J, leaving 9 bases between. Germline V gene data show CDR1 as MNHEY and CDR2 as SMNVEV (reference sequence). The CDR3 is made up of 12 amino acids. This sequence joins TRBV27 and TRBJ2-5, with D maybe TRBD1 (5 bases). The receptor was isolated from a man in his forties in good health and CMV-seronegative. The sequenced sample was PBMCs. Written as DNA, the CDR3 is TGTGCCAGCAGTAAGGGGTCCGAGACCCAGTACTTC. Translating gives CASSKGSETQYF.